This TCR beta chain emerged from a study of cytomegalovirus exposure and HLA in healthy donors. Across the whole study: Among the approximately 400 genotyped donors, 70% to 90% were placed in the Caucasian-associated ancestry cluster.

Points on this clone: Its matching antigen is unknown.

This CDR3 comprises 14 residues. Germline V CDR1 and CDR2: SEHNR, FQNEAQ (reference sequence). General study findings and limits: About 90% or about 30% of the time was how often most TCR beta V segments were productive, according to an earlier analysis. The study labeled 164 TCR beta chains cytomegalovirus-associated.

PCR amplification relied on 60 Vbeta primers (plus 13 Jbeta primers). This table comes from immunoSEQ multiplex PCR, and its TCRdb copy is limited to in-frame clones, with some not included. The sample shows more than 100,000 clones, approximately 79% of them seen only once. The TCR originated in a man in his thirties or forties in good health and CMV-seronegative. The chain recombines TRBV7-9 with TRBJ2-5, with 8 positions matching TRBD2. The J call may be wrong; the DNA end is better matched by TRBJ2-7. The sequencing input was PBMCs. The CDR3 reads CASSLAVLAAEQYF. The CDR3, as DNA: TGTGCCAGCAGCTTAGCAGTACTAGCGGCCGAGCAGTACTTC.